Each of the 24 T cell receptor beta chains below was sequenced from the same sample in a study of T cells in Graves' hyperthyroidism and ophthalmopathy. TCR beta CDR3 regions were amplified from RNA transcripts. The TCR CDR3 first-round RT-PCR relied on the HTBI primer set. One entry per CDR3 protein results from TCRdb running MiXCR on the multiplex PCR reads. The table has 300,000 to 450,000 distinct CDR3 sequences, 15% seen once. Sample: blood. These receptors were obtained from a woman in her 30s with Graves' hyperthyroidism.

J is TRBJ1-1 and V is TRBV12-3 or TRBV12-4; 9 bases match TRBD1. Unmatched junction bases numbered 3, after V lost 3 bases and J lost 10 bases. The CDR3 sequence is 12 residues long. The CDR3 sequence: CASSFGTGRAFF. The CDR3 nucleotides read TGTGCCAGCAGTTTTGGGACAGGGCGAGCTTTCTTT.

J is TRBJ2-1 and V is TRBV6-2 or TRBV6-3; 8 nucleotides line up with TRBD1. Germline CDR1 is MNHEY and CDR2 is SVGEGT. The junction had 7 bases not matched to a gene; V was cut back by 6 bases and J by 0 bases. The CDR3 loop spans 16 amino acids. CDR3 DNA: TGTGCCAGCAGACGCCGACAGGGGAGCTCCTACAATGAGCAGTTCTTC. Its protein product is CASRRRQGSSYNEQFF.

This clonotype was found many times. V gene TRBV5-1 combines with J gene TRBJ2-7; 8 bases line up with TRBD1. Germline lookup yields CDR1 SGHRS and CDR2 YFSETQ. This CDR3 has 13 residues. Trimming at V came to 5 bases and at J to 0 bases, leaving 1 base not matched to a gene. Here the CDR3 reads CASRGQDSYEQYF. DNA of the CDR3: TGCGCCAGCAGGGGACAGGACTCCTACGAGCAGTACTTC.

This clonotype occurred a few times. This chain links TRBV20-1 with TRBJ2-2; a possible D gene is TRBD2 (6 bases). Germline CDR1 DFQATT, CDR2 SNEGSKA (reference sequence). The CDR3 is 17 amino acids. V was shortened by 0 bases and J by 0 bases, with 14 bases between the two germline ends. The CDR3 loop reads CSAREYPGGTNTGELFF. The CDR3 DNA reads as TGCAGTGCTAGAGAGTACCCCGGCGGGACGAACACCGGGGAGCTGTTTTTT.

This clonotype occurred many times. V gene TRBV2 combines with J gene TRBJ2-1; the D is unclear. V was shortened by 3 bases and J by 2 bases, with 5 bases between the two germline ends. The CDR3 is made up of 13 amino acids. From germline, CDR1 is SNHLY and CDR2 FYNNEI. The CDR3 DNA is TGTGCCAGCAGTGACAGGACCTACAATGAGCAGTTCTTC. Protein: CASSDRTYNEQFF.

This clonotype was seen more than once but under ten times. The CDR3 spells CAISESFPGNTEAFF. CDR3 nucleotide sequence: TGTGCCATCAGTGAGTCATTTCCAGGCAACACTGAAGCTTTCTTT. This chain links TRBV10-3 with TRBJ1-1; unclear D gene. The V end was cut by 0 bases, the J end by 2 bases, with 10 bases between. Germline CDR1 and CDR2: ENHRY and SYGVKD. This CDR3 spans 15 amino acids.

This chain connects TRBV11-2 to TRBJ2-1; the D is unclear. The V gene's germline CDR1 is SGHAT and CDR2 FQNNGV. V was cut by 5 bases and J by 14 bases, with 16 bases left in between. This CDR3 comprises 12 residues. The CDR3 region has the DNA TGTGCCAGCAGCATACCGGACGGCCAGAAGTTCTTC. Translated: CASSIPDGQKFF.

The DNA of the CDR3 is TGTGCCAGCAGCTTAGACATCCAAGAGACCCAGTACTTC. This codes for CASSLDIQETQYF. The V and J genes are TRBV11-2 and TRBJ2-5; unclear D gene. CDR3 size: 13 residues. V lost 0 bases, J lost 1 base, and 3 bases lay in between. The germline CDR1 and CDR2 sequences are SGHAT and FQNNGV.

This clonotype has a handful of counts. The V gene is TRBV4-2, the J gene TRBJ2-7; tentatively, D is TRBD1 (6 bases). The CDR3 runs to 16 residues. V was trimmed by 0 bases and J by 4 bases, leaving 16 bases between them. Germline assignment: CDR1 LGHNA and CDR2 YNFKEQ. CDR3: CASSQEPRTDLYEQYF. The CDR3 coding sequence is TGTGCCAGCAGCCAAGAACCCAGGACAGACCTGTACGAGCAGTACTTC.

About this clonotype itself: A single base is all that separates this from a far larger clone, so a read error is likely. The CDR3 protein is CASSPRNQPQHF. The CDR3 bases are TGTGCCAGCAGTCCCAGAAATCAGCCCCAGCATTTT. The V call is TRBV6-1, the J call TRBJ1-5; D gene uncertain. This CDR3 is 12 amino acids long. The V and J ends lost 5 bases and 4 bases respectively, with 6 bases between them. Germline V gene sequence: CDR1 MNHNS, CDR2 SASEGT.

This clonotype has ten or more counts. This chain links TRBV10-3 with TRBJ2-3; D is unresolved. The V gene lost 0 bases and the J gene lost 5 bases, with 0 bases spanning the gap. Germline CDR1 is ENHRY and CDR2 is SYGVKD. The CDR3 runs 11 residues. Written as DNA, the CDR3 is TGTGCCATCAGTGAGTCAGATACGCAGTATTTT. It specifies CAISESDTQYF.

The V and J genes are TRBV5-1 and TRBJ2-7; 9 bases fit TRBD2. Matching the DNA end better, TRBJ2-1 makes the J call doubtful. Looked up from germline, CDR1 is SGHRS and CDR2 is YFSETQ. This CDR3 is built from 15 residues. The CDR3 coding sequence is TGCGCCAGCAGCCCCCTAGCGGGGTCCTCCTACGAGCAGTTCTTC. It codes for CASSPLAGSSYEQFF.

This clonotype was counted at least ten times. The chain's CDR3 is CASSPDGIRGETQYF. Written as DNA, the CDR3 is TGTGCCAGCAGCCCCGACGGCATCCGCGGAGAGACCCAGTACTTC. This chain connects TRBV7-2 to TRBJ2-5; no reliable D call. Trimming shortened V by 5 bases and J by 4 bases, and 17 bases separated the two germline ends. CDR1 SGHTA and CDR2 FQGNSA come from the germline V gene. The CDR3 loop spans 15 amino acids.

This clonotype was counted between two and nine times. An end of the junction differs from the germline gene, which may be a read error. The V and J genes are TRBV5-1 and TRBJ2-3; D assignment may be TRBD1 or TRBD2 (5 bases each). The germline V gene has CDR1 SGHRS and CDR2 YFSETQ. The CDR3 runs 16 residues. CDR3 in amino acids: CASSTSPGTYTGTQYF. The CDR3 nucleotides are TGCGCCAGCAGCACCTCCCCCGGGACGTACACAGGTACGCAGTATTTT.

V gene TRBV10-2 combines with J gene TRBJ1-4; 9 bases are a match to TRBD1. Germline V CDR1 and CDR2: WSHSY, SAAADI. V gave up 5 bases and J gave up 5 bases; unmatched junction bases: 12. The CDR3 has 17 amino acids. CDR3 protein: CASSIGTGYGPNEKLFF. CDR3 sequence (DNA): TGCGCCAGCAGTATAGGGACAGGGTACGGGCCGAATGAAAAACTGTTTTTT.

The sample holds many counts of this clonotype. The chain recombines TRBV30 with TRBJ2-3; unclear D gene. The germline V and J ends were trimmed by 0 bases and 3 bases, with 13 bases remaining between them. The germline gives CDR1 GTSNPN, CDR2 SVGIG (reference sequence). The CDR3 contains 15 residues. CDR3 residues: CAWSVRPGRTDTQYF. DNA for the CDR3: TGTGCCTGGAGTGTAAGGCCAGGACGAACAGATACGCAGTATTTT.

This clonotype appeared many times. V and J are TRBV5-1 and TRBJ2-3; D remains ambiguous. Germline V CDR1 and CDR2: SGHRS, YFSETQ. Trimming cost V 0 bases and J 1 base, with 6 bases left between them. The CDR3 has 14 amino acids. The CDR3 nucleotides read TGCGCCAGCAGCTTGGAACAACGCACAGATACGCAGTATTTT. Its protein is CASSLEQRTDTQYF.

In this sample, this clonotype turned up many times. The CDR3 region has the DNA TGTGCCAGCAGCTTATACCCTGGGACAGGGCTCCGAGAGACCCAGTACTTC. As protein: CASSLYPGTGLRETQYF. This chain links TRBV11-1 with TRBJ2-5; 9 nucleotides line up with TRBD1. This CDR3 has 17 amino acids. Germline V gene lookup returns CDR1 SGHAT and CDR2 FQDESV (reference sequence). The junction had 11 bases not matched to a gene; V was cut back by 2 bases and J by 4 bases. Filled out from reference TRBV11-1 and TRBJ2-5, the complete variable domain reads EAEVAQSPRYKITEKSQAVAFWCDPISGHATLYWYRQILGQGPELLVQFQDESVVDDSQLPKDRFSAERLKGVDSTLKIQPAELGDSAMYLCASSLYPGTGLRETQYFGPGTRLLVL.

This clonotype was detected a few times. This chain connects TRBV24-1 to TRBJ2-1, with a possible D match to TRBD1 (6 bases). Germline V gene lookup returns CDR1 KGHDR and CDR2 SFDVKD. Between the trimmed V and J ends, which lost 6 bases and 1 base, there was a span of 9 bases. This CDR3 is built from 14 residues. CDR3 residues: CATSTTGSYNEQFF. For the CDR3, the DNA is TGTGCCACCAGTACGACAGGATCCTACAATGAGCAGTTCTTC.

The CDR3, as DNA: TGTGCCAGCAGCTTTTACGGACGGGGCAATGAGCAGTTCTTC. Its protein is CASSFYGRGNEQFF. V usage is TRBV5-4 and J usage is TRBJ2-1; possible D gene TRBD2, 5 bases. V was shortened by 2 bases and J by 6 bases, with 12 bases between the two germline ends. This CDR3 is 14 amino acids long. Germline assignment: CDR1 SGHNT and CDR2 YYREEE (reference sequence).

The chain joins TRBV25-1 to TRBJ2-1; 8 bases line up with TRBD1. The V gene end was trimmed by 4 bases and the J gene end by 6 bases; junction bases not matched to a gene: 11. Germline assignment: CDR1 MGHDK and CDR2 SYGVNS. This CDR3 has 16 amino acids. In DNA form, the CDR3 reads TGTGCCAGCAGTGGAGACAGGGGCCATACGGGCAATGAGCAGTTCTTC. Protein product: CASSGDRGHTGNEQFF.

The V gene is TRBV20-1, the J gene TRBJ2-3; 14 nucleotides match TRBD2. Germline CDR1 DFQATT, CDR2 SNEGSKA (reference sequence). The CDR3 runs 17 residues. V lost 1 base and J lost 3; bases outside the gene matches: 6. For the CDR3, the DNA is TGCAGTGCTAGAGGGGGACTAGCGGGAGTAGGGACAGATACGCAGTATTTT. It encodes CSARGGLAGVGTDTQYF.

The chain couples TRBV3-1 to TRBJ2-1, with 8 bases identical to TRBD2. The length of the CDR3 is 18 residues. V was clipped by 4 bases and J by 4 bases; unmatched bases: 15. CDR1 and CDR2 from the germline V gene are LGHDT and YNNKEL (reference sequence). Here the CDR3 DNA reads TGTGCCAGCAGCCGGACCCCCCTCGGGGGGGCCAAGTACAATGAGCAGTTCTTC. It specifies CASSRTPLGGAKYNEQFF.

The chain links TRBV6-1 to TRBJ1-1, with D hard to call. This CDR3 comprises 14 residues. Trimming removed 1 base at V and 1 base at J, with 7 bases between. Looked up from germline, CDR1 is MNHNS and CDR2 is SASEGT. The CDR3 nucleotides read TGTGCCAGCAGTGAAGTAGGAACGAACACTGAAGCTTTCTTT. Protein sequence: CASSEVGTNTEAFF.